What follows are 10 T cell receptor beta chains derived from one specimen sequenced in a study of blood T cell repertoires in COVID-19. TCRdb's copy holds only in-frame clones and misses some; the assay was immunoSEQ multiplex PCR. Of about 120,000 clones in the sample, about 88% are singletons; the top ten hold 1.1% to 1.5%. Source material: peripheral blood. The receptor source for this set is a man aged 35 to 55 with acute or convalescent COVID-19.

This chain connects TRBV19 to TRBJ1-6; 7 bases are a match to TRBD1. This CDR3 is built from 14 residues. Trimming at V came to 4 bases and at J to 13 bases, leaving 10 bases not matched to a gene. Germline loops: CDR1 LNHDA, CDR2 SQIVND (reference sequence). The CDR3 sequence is CASSTTGDMRPLHF. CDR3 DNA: TGTGCCAGTAGTACCACAGGGGATATGCGGCCCCTCCACTTT.

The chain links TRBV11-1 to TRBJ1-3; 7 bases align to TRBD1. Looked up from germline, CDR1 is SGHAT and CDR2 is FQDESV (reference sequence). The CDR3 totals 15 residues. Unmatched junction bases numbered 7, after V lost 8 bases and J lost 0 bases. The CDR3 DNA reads TGTGCCAGCGGGGACAGATCTCTCTCTGGAAACACCATATATTTT. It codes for CASGDRSLSGNTIYF.

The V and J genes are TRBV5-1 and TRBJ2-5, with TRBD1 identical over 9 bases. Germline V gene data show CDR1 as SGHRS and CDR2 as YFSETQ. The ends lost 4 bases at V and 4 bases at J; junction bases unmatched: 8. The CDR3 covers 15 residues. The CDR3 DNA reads TGCGCCAGCAGCAGCGCGACAGGGGGGGGAGAGACCCAGTACTTC. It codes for CASSSATGGGETQYF.

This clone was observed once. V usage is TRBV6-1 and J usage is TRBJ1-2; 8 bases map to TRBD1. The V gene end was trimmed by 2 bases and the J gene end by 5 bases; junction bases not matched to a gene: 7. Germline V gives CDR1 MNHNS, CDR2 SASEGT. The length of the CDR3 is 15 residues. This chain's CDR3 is CASSEPGGIGYGYTF. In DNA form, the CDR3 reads TGTGCCAGCAGTGAACCAGGGGGCATTGGTTATGGCTACACCTTC.

This CDR3 is CASRNDKFWYTEAFF. The CDR3 nucleotides read TGTGCCAGCCGCAACGACAAGTTTTGGTACACTGAAGCTTTCTTT. The J gene is TRBJ1-1, the V gene TRBV6-5; D is ambiguous. The germline gives CDR1 MNHEY, CDR2 SVGAGI. V was trimmed by 8 bases and J by 3 bases, leaving 19 bases between them. This CDR3 is built from 15 residues.

For the CDR3, the DNA is TGTGCCAGCAGCTCCAGACAGGGAACTAATGAAAAACTGTTTTTT. This encodes CASSSRQGTNEKLFF. The chain combines TRBV7-2 with TRBJ1-4; TRBD1 matches 7 bases. V trimming: 4 bases; J trimming: 1 base; junction bases outside the gene matches: 3. The germline gives CDR1 SGHTA, CDR2 FQGNSA. This CDR3 comprises 15 residues. The variable domain in full, with the rest retrieved from reference TRBV7-2 and TRBJ1-4, is GAGVSQSPSNKVTEKGKDVELRCDPISGHTALYWYRQSLGQGLEFLIYFQGNSAPDKSGLPSDRFSAERTGGSVSTLTIQRTQQEDSAVYLCASSSRQGTNEKLFFGSGTQLSVL.

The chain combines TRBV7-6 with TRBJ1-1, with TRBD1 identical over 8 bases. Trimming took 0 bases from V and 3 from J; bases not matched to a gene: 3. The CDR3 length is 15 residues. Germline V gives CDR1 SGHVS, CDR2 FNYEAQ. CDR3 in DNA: TGTGCCAGCAGCTTAGCCCAGGGGGCTGACACTGAAGCTTTCTTT. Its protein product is CASSLAQGADTEAFF. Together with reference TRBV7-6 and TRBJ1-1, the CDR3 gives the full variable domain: GAGVSQSPRYKVTKRGQDVALRCDPISGHVSLYWYRQALGQGPEFLTYFNYEAQQDKSGLPNDRFSAERPEGSISTLTIQRTEQRDSAMYRCASSLAQGADTEAFFGQGTRLTVV.

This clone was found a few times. The CDR3 sequence: CASSVPLAGGNEQFF. CDR3 nucleotides: TGTGCCAGCAGCGTACCCCTCGCCGGGGGGAATGAGCAGTTCTTC. The chain is built from TRBV9 and TRBJ2-1; TRBD2 matches 7 bases. Germline trimming cut 1 base from V and 7 bases from J; bases unmatched to any gene: 8. Germline CDR1 SGDLS, CDR2 YYNGEE. This CDR3 is 15 amino acids long.

CDR3 sequence (DNA): TGTGCCAGCAGCCAGGGACAGGGGGCCAGGGAGCAGTACTTC. Translation gives CASSQGQGAREQYF. J is TRBJ2-7 and V is TRBV3-1 (or the pseudogene TRBV3-2), with 12 bases matching TRBD1. The length of the CDR3 is 14 residues. Germline V gene sequence: CDR1 LGHDT, CDR2 YNNKEL (reference sequence). V gave up 3 bases and J gave up 7 bases; unmatched junction bases: 4.

Written as DNA, the CDR3 is TGTGCCAGCAGCTTAGGGGGCCCTCAAGAGACCCAGTACTTC. Translating gives CASSLGGPQETQYF. The chain carries TRBV7-2 and TRBJ2-5; tentatively, D is TRBD1 (5 bases). The CDR3 has 14 amino acids. The V end was cut by 1 base, the J end by 2 bases, with 8 bases between. Germline values: CDR1 SGHTA, CDR2 FQGNSA.